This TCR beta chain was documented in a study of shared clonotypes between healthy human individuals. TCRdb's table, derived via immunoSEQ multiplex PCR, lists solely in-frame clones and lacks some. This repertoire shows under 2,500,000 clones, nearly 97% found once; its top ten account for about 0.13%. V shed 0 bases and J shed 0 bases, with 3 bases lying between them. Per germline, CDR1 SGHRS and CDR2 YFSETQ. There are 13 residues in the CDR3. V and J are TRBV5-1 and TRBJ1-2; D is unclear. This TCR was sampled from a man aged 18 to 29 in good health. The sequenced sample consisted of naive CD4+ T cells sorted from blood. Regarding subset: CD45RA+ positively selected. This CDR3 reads CASSLATNYGYTF. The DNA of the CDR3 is TGCGCCAGCAGCTTGGCGACTAACTATGGCTACACCTTC. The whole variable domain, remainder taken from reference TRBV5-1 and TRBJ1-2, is KAGVTQTPRYLIKTRGQQVTLSCSPISGHRSVSWYQQTPGQGLQFLFEYFSETQRNKGNFPGRFSGRQFSNSRSEMNVSTLELGDSALYLCASSLATNYGYTFGSGTRLTVV.